A single sample is the source of the 7 T cell receptor beta chains below, sequenced in a study of cytomegalovirus exposure and HLA in healthy donors. The study ran its PCR with 60 Vbeta and 13 Jbeta primers. Method: immunoSEQ multiplex PCR; TCRdb's copy keeps in-frame clones and lacks some. The repertoire holds 150,000 to 200,000 clones, with about four fifths as singletons. The sample was PBMCs. The receptors come from a boy younger than 10 in good health and CMV-seronegative.

This clone came up a few times. This rearrangement joins TRBV18 to TRBJ1-2, with D unclear. CDR1 and CDR2 from the germline V gene are KGHSH and LQKENI. The CDR3 sequence is 12 residues long. The V end lost 7 bases, the J end lost 5 bases, and 11 bases lay between the germline ends. CDR3 sequence: CASFPMEYGYTF. CDR3 in DNA: TGTGCCAGCTTCCCGATGGAGTATGGCTACACCTTC.

The gene calls are TRBV6-6 and TRBJ1-6; 7 bases align to TRBD1. V dropped 6 bases and J dropped 7; count of bases not matched to a gene: 9. This CDR3 has 15 amino acids. Germline lookup yields CDR1 MNHNY and CDR2 SVGAGI (reference sequence). The chain's CDR3 is CASRNRGSVNSPLHF. In nucleotides, the CDR3 is TGTGCCAGCAGAAACAGGGGATCCGTCAATTCACCCCTCCACTTT.

This chain connects TRBV19 to TRBJ1-5; TRBD1 agrees at 7 bases. Germline CDR1 is LNHDA and CDR2 is SQIVND (reference sequence). The junction had 6 bases not matched to a gene; V was cut back by 3 bases and J by 1 base. This CDR3 has 16 residues. CDR3 sequence: CASSMRRGQSNQPQHF. CDR3 sequence (DNA): TGTGCCAGTAGTATGCGGAGGGGGCAGAGCAATCAGCCCCAGCATTTT.

This clone has only a few counts. This rearrangement joins TRBV7-9 to TRBJ2-1; no definite D call. This CDR3 spans 12 amino acids. The V and J ends lost 3 bases and 5 bases respectively, with 5 bases between them. Germline assignment: CDR1 SEHNR and CDR2 FQNEAQ (reference sequence). The CDR3 loop reads CASSLSNNEQFF. The CDR3 region has the DNA TGTGCCAGCAGCTTGTCCAACAATGAGCAGTTCTTC.

This clone appeared a few times. V and J are TRBV4-1 and TRBJ1-3, with 8 nucleotides matching TRBD1. The trim removed 1 base at V and 0 bases at J, leaving 5 bases unmatched. The CDR3 runs 17 residues. The germline gives CDR1 MGHRA, CDR2 YSYEKL. This chain's CDR3 is CASSQVAGTGSGNTIYF. CDR3 nucleotides: TGCGCCAGCAGCCAAGTCGCTGGGACAGGCTCTGGAAACACCATATATTTT.

J is TRBJ2-7 and V is TRBV11-3; D remains ambiguous. Germline V CDR1 and CDR2: SGHNT, YENEEA. This CDR3 has 12 amino acids. With 1 base removed from V and 5 bases from J, the gap between germline ends came to 6 bases. CDR3 protein: CASSLGEDEQYF. CDR3 coding DNA: TGTGCCAGCAGCTTAGGTGAGGACGAGCAGTACTTC.

The chain employs TRBV19 and TRBJ2-1; 13 nucleotides agree with TRBD2. The CDR3 extends over 13 amino acids. Unmatched junction bases numbered 4, after V lost 10 bases and J lost 7 bases. Germline CDR1 LNHDA, CDR2 SQIVND (reference sequence). The CDR3 protein is CATRLAGGNEQFF. The CDR3 DNA reads TGTGCCACGAGACTAGCGGGAGGAAATGAGCAGTTCTTC.